Listed below are T cell receptor beta chains from one sample, sequenced in a study of T cell responses to AZD1222 COVID-19 vaccine. Method: immunoSEQ multiplex PCR; TCRdb's copy keeps in-frame clones and lacks some. The sample lists 95,000 to 110,000 clones, around nine tenths seen once, with over 3% in the top ten. The sample consisted of peripheral blood, taken 28 days after the second dose of the MenACWY control vaccine. These receptors came from an adult who received the MenACWY meningococcal vaccine as a control. The CDR3 runs from the conserved cysteine through the conserved F or W. The D gene is left open where the match is weak. Size tells how often a clone was seen (once, few, many) or the class of an expanded clone, and some rows leave it out.

D: -; V: TRBV6-1; size: -; J: TRBJ1-1; CDR3: CASSEGMNTEAFF; DNA: TGTGCCAGCAGTGAGGGCATGAACACTGAAGCTTTCTTT
D: -; V: TRBV18; size: -; J: TRBJ2-7; CDR3: CASSPRGSQSEQYF; DNA: TGTGCCAGCTCACCGAGGGGTAGTCAGAGCGAGCAGTACTTC
D: TRBD1; V: TRBV4-3; size: -; J: TRBJ1-2; CDR3: CASSQDSPGGGNYGYTF; DNA: TGCGCCAGCAGCCAAGATTCCCCAGGGGGCGGTAACTATGGCTACACCTTC
D: TRBD1; V: TRBV29-1; size: -; J: TRBJ1-2; CDR3: CSVDREDYGYTF; DNA: TGCAGCGTGGACAGGGAGGACTATGGCTACACCTTC
D: -; V: TRBV5-1; size: -; J: TRBJ2-5; CDR3: CASRLGPRGEETQYF; DNA: TGCGCCAGCAGACTTGGACCTAGGGGGGAAGAGACCCAGTACTTC
D: TRBD1; V: TRBV9; size: -; J: TRBJ2-3; CDR3: CASSVDRVTDTQYF; DNA: TGTGCCAGCAGCGTGGACAGGGTGACAGATACGCAGTATTTT
D: -; V: TRBV27; size: -; J: TRBJ2-7; CDR3: CASSTTSSYEQYF; DNA: TGTGCCAGCAGTACAACAAGCTCCTACGAGCAGTACTTC
D: TRBD2; V: TRBV11-2; size: -; J: TRBJ2-3; CDR3: CASSFDAGVTDTQYF; DNA: TGTGCCAGCAGCTTCGATGCGGGGGTTACTGATACGCAGTATTTT
D: TRBD1; V: TRBV28; size: -; J: TRBJ1-5; CDR3: CASSGGQGAGQPQHF; DNA: TGTGCCAGCAGTGGGGGACAGGGGGCAGGACAGCCCCAGCATTTT
D: -; V: TRBV2; size: -; J: TRBJ1-1; CDR3: CASSERTVNTEAFF; DNA: TGTGCCAGCAGTGAACGGACAGTGAACACTGAAGCTTTCTTT
D: TRBD1; V: TRBV27; size: -; J: TRBJ1-2; CDR3: CASSQNPFRTGGGYTF; DNA: TGTGCCAGCAGTCAGAACCCGTTCCGCACAGGGGGCGGCTACACCTTC
D: -; V: TRBV28; size: -; J: TRBJ2-3; CDR3: CASSSPPQDTQYF; DNA: TGTGCCAGCAGTTCCCCCCCCCAAGATACGCAGTATTTT
D: -; V: TRBV29-1; size: -; J: TRBJ2-5; CDR3: CSVDPREETQYF; DNA: TGCAGCGTTGACCCCAGGGAGGAGACCCAGTACTTC
D: -; V: TRBV10-3; size: -; J: TRBJ2-3; CDR3: CAISSPGGTDTQYF; DNA: TGTGCCATCAGCTCCCCGGGGGGCACAGATACGCAGTATTTT
D: TRBD1; V: TRBV19; size: -; J: TRBJ1-2; CDR3: CASIPTGANGYTF; DNA: TGTGCCAGTATCCCGACAGGGGCAAATGGCTACACCTTC
D: -; V: TRBV2; size: -; J: TRBJ1-5; CDR3: CASSGPTTDFSNQPQHF; DNA: TGTGCCAGCAGTGGCCCTACGACAGATTTTAGCAATCAGCCCCAGCATTTT
D: -; V: TRBV7-9; size: -; J: TRBJ2-2; CDR3: CASSITTNTGELFF; DNA: TGTGCCAGCAGCATCACGACAAACACCGGGGAGCTGTTTTTT
D: -; V: TRBV5-4; size: once; J: TRBJ2-2; CDR3: CASSSTGELFF; DNA: TGTGCCAGCAGCTCCACCGGGGAGCTGTTTTTT
D: TRBD1; V: TRBV29-1; size: -; J: TRBJ1-6; CDR3: CSAQFDRANSPLHF; DNA: TGCAGCGCCCAATTCGACAGGGCTAATTCACCCCTCCACTTT
D: -; V: TRBV9; size: -; J: TRBJ1-5; CDR3: CASSPDLGQPQHF; DNA: TGTGCCAGCAGCCCGGACTTGGGGCAGCCCCAGCATTTT
D: TRBD1; V: TRBV5-1; size: -; J: TRBJ1-3; CDR3: CASSLDRGRGNTIYF; DNA: TGCGCCAGCAGCCTCGACAGGGGGCGCGGAAACACCATATATTTT
D: -; V: TRBV6-4; size: -; J: TRBJ1-5; CDR3: CASSESGGRQPQHF; DNA: TGTGCCAGCAGTGAAAGTGGAGGACGACAGCCCCAGCATTTT
D: -; V: TRBV11-2; size: -; J: TRBJ1-3; CDR3: CASSPVELSGNTIYF; DNA: TGTGCCAGCAGCCCCGTTGAGCTCTCTGGAAACACCATATATTTT
D: -; V: TRBV11-2; size: -; J: TRBJ2-1; CDR3: CASSPSDEQFF; DNA: TGTGCCAGCAGCCCCTCGGACGAGCAGTTCTTC
D: TRBD2; V: TRBV5-6; size: -; J: TRBJ2-7; CDR3: CASSTGTSGGISYEQYF; DNA: TGTGCCAGCAGCACTGGGACTAGCGGGGGAATCTCCTACGAGCAGTACTTC
D: -; V: TRBV7-3; size: once; J: TRBJ2-7; CDR3: CASSTEEQGTYEQYF; DNA: TGTGCCAGCAGCACCGAAGAACAGGGAACCTACGAGCAGTACTTC
D: -; V: TRBV7-2; size: -; J: TRBJ2-5; CDR3: CASSLWRTQYF; DNA: TGTGCCAGCAGCTTATGGAGGACCCAGTACTTC
D: -; V: TRBV4-1; size: -; J: TRBJ2-7; CDR3: CASSQETDVGAYEQYF; DNA: TGCGCCAGCAGCCAAGAAACCGACGTGGGGGCCTACGAGCAGTACTTC
D: -; V: TRBV4-2; size: -; J: TRBJ1-1; CDR3: CASSQERGTEAFF; DNA: TGTGCCAGCAGCCAAGAAAGGGGTACTGAAGCTTTCTTT
D: -; V: TRBV5-1; size: -; J: TRBJ2-6; CDR3: CASSSTVTSSSGANVLTF; DNA: TGCGCCAGCAGCTCAACAGTTACCTCTAGCTCTGGGGCCAACGTCCTGACTTTC
D: TRBD1; V: TRBV2; size: few; J: TRBJ1-2; CDR3: CASSEGDRGLGYTF; DNA: TGTGCCAGCAGCGAAGGGGACAGGGGCCTTGGCTACACCTTC
D: -; V: TRBV7-2; size: -; J: TRBJ1-2; CDR3: CASRLGGQGVQGYTF; DNA: TGTGCCAGCAGACTAGGGGGGCAGGGCGTCCAGGGCTACACCTTC
D: TRBD1; V: TRBV18; size: -; J: TRBJ1-5; CDR3: CASSEGQGVKQPQHF; DNA: TGTGCCAGCTCAGAGGGACAGGGTGTAAAGCAGCCCCAGCATTTT
D: -; V: TRBV2; size: -; J: TRBJ2-5; CDR3: CASSEGAIQETQYF; DNA: TGTGCCAGCAGTGAGGGGGCTATCCAAGAGACCCAGTACTTC
D: -; V: TRBV11-2; size: -; J: TRBJ2-7; CDR3: CASSKTGISAYEQYF; DNA: TGTGCCAGCAGCAAAACAGGGATAAGCGCCTACGAGCAGTACTTC
D: TRBD1; V: TRBV7-9; size: -; J: TRBJ1-2; CDR3: CASSLGTGDFDYGYTF; DNA: TGTGCCAGCAGCTTAGGGACAGGTGACTTTGACTATGGCTACACCTTC
D: -; V: TRBV7-2; size: -; J: TRBJ2-5; CDR3: CASSLSSQETQYF; DNA: TGTGCCAGCAGCTTAAGCTCCCAAGAGACCCAGTACTTC
D: -; V: TRBV6-6; size: -; J: TRBJ1-2; CDR3: CASSFPTGFGGYTF; DNA: TGTGCCAGCAGTTTCCCAACAGGGTTTGGTGGCTACACCTTC
D: -; V: TRBV9; size: -; J: TRBJ2-1; CDR3: CASSVEAGMGNEQFF; DNA: TGTGCCAGCAGCGTAGAAGCGGGCATGGGGAATGAGCAGTTCTTC
D: -; V: TRBV6-2/TRBV6-3; size: -; J: TRBJ1-1; CDR3: CASSYVAGKNLNTEAFF; DNA: TGTGCCAGCAGTTATGTCGCGGGGAAAAACCTGAACACTGAAGCTTTCTTT
D: -; V: TRBV2; size: -; J: TRBJ2-7; CDR3: CASKANREIYEQYF; DNA: TGTGCCAGCAAGGCGAACAGGGAGATATACGAGCAGTACTTC
D: -; V: TRBV12-3/TRBV12-4; size: once; J: TRBJ1-2; CDR3: CASSLAGVYGYTF; DNA: TGTGCCAGCAGTTTAGCGGGAGTCTATGGCTACACCTTC
D: -; V: TRBV5-6; size: -; J: TRBJ2-7; CDR3: CASSLLGLGRISYEQYF; DNA: TGTGCCAGCAGCTTGTTGGGCCTAGGGAGGATCTCCTACGAGCAGTACTTC
D: -; V: TRBV5-4; size: -; J: TRBJ1-4; CDR3: CASSLVGTANEKLFF; DNA: TGTGCCAGCAGCTTGGTGGGGACGGCTAATGAAAAACTGTTTTTT
D: -; V: TRBV2; size: -; J: TRBJ2-2; CDR3: CASSGLSQGTGELFF; DNA: TGTGCCAGCAGTGGCCTATCTCAGGGGACCGGGGAGCTGTTTTTT
D: TRBD1; V: TRBV18; size: -; J: TRBJ1-5; CDR3: CASSPGTGLRPQHF; DNA: TGTGCCAGCTCACCCGGGACAGGCCTAAGACCCCAGCATTTT
D: -; V: TRBV19; size: few; J: TRBJ1-1; CDR3: CASRPAPGLNTEAFF; DNA: TGTGCCAGTCGACCCGCCCCGGGGTTAAACACTGAAGCTTTCTTT
D: -; V: TRBV4-3; size: -; J: TRBJ2-3; CDR3: CASSPGATAGSDTQYF; DNA: TGCGCCAGCAGCCCAGGGGCCACAGCGGGCTCAGATACGCAGTATTTT
D: -; V: TRBV6-5; size: -; J: TRBJ1-2; CDR3: CASSYSGRGNGYTF; DNA: TGTGCCAGCAGTTACTCGGGCAGGGGTAATGGCTACACCTTC
D: TRBD1; V: TRBV6-2/TRBV6-3; size: few; J: TRBJ2-5; CDR3: CASSSVGTGGRETQYF; DNA: TGTGCCAGCAGTTCTGTCGGGACAGGGGGCCGAGAGACCCAGTACTTC